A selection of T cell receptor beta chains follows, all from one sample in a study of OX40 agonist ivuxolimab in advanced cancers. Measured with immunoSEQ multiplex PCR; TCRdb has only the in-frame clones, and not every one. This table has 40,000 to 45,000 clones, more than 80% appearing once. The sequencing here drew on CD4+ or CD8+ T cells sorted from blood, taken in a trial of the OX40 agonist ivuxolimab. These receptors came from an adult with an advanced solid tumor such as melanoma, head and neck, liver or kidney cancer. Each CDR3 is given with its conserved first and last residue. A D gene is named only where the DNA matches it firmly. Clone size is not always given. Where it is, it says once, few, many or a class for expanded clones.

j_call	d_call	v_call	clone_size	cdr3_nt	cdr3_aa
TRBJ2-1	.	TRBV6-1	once	TGTGCCAGCAGTCCTTCGAGGGGGTATGAGCAGTTCTTC	CASSPSRGYEQFF
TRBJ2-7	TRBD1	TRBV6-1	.	TGTGCCAGCCTTTTCGGACAGGGGCTAGAGGAGCAGTACTTC	CASLFGQGLEEQYF
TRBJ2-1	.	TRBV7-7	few	TGTGCCAGCAGCCCGACAGGACGGGGTGAGCAGTTCTTC	CASSPTGRGEQFF
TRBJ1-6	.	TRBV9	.	TGTGCCAGCAGCGTAGAAGGGACGAATTCACCCCTCCACTTT	CASSVEGTNSPLHF
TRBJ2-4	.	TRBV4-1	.	TGCGCCAGCAGCCAAGAGCCCTTTACTAGTAGAGGAGGGGCCAAAAACATTCAGTACTTC	CASSQEPFTSRGGAKNIQYF
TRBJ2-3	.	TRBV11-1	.	TGTGCCAGCAGCTCCACAGGCCGCCCAGATACGCAGTATTTT	CASSSTGRPDTQYF
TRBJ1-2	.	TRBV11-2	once	TGTGCCAGCAGCTTAGGGGCCGTCCGTGAGGATGGCTACACCTTC	CASSLGAVREDGYTF
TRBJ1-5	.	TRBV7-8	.	TGTGCCAGCAGCTACTCGTCTACAGGGATTAAGAGCAATCAGCCCCAGCATTTT	CASSYSSTGIKSNQPQHF
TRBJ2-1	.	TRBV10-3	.	TGTGCCATCAGTCCGTATGGTCGCTCCTACAATGAGCAGTTCTTC	CAISPYGRSYNEQFF
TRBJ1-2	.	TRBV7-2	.	TGTGCCAGCACCCCCAGGTCCCTTGAGGGCTACACCTTC	CASTPRSLEGYTF
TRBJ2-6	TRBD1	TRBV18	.	TGTGCCAGCTCACCACCCAACGGACAGGACCTTACCTCCTCTGGGGCCAACGTCCTGACTTTC	CASSPPNGQDLTSSGANVLTF
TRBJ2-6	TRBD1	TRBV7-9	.	TGTGCCAGCAGCTCTTCGGACAGGGGAAGCTCTGGGGCCAACGTCCTGACTTTC	CASSSSDRGSSGANVLTF
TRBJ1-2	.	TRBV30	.	TGTGCCTGGGGGCGGGGAGTCTATGGCTACACCTTC	CAWGRGVYGYTF
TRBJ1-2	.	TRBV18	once	TGTGCCAGCTCACAAGGGGCCTCGACAGGAAACTATGGCTACACCTTC	CASSQGASTGNYGYTF
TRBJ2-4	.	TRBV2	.	TGTGCCAGCAGGCTTGACCTAGCCAAAAACATTCAGTACTTC	CASRLDLAKNIQYF
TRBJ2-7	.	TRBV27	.	TGTGCCAGCACCCGGGTGGGGACGGGCTTCTCCTACGAGCAGTACTTC	CASTRVGTGFSYEQYF
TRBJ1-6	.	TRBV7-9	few	TGTGCCAGCAGCTTATCGACCCCGAAGGCCCTCCACTTT	CASSLSTPKALHF
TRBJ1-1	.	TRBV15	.	TGTGCCACCAGCAGCATGGGACAAGAGAACACTGAAGCTTTCTTT	CATSSMGQENTEAFF
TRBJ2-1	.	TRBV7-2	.	TGTGCCAGCAGCTCCTCTGGCCAGCGGACCTTGGGTGAGCAGTTCTTC	CASSSSGQRTLGEQFF
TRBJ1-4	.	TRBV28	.	TGTGCCAGCAGTTTATTGGTGGGGGGGGCTAATGAAAAACTGTTTTTT	CASSLLVGGANEKLFF
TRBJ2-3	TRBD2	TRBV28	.	TGTGCCAGCCTCCCGAGTAGCGGGGGGGAGGATACGCAGTATTTT	CASLPSSGGEDTQYF
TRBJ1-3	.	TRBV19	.	TGTGCCAGTAGGAGGCAGGGACGCTCTGGAAACACCATATATTTT	CASRRQGRSGNTIYF
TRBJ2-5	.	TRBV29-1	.	TGCAGCGTTGGGACAGTCCAAGAGACCCAGTACTTC	CSVGTVQETQYF
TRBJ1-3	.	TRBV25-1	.	TGTGCCAGCAGTGCCCGGGATGGGGGCACTGGAAACACCATATATTTT	CASSARDGGTGNTIYF
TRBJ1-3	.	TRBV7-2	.	TGTGCCAGCAGCGTAGCCGGGAGCTCTGGAAACACCATATATTTT	CASSVAGSSGNTIYF
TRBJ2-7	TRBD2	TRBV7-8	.	TGTGCCAGCAGCTTCGGACTAGCCTACGAGCAGTACTTC	CASSFGLAYEQYF
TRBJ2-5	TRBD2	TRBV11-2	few	TGTGCCAGCAGCTTAGCGGGAGGGGTAAAGACCCAGTACTTC	CASSLAGGVKTQYF
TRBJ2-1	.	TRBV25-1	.	TGTGCCAGCAGTGGGGCATGGGACATGTACAATGAGCAGTTCTTC	CASSGAWDMYNEQFF
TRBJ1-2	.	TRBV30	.	TGTGCCTGGAGGGGCCCCTATGGGTTGGCTGGCTACACCTTC	CAWRGPYGLAGYTF
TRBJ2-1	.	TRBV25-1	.	TGTGCCAGCAGTGAATATCGGGGCAGGGAGGCTAATGAGCAGTTCTTC	CASSEYRGREANEQFF
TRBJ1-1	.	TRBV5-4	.	TGTGCCAGCAGCCCGGATGGGGGCGGAGGATGGTTCACTGAAGCTTTCTTT	CASSPDGGGGWFTEAFF